This T cell receptor (beta chain) was recovered during a study of low-dose radiotherapy and immunotherapy resistance in tumors. Study-level information: On an every-two-weeks schedule, patients received intravenous nivolumab 240 mg, along with ipilimumab 1 mg/kg every six weeks. The drug cyclophosphamide was given into a vein at 200 mg/m2 every two weeks, one day before radiation and immunotherapy.

Regarding time point: before trial treatment. Administered to the donors were nivolumab, ipilimumab, aspirin, low-dose cyclophosphamide and low-dose radiotherapy. The CDR3 has 15 residues. Germline trimming cut 4 bases from V and 6 bases from J; bases unmatched to any gene: 6. CDR1 SGHRS and CDR2 YFSETQ come from the germline V gene. This clonotype was seen repeatedly, ten times or more. TRAV- and TRBV-specific primers primed first-strand cDNA, covering alpha and beta chains. A constant-region primer paired with the V-primer adapter amplified TCRs over around 18 PCR cycles. TCRdb reanalysed the reads using MiXCR and keeps one entry per CDR3 protein. Of nearly 95,000 distinct CDR3 sequences listed, roughly 9% are singletons.

Sample: PBMCs, taken before treatment. The clonotype was recovered from a male donor with prostate cancer. The J gene is TRBJ2-2, the V gene TRBV5-1, with TRBD2 identical over 10 bases. DNA of the CDR3: TGCGCCAGCAGCGATCCTAGCGGGAGCGCCGGGGAGCTGTTTTTT. Translation gives CASSDPSGSAGELFF.